What follows are 25 T cell receptor beta chains derived from one specimen sequenced in a study of blood T cell repertoires in COVID-19. The assay was immunoSEQ multiplex PCR, and TCRdb's table has in-frame clones only and misses some. This sample has about 140,000 clones, with 84% found just once. Sample: PBMCs or T cells enriched from blood (not recorded which). The receptor set was obtained from a woman under 30 who had been exposed to COVID-19.

The chain joins TRBV7-2 to TRBJ2-3, with TRBD2 matching 9 bases. This CDR3 spans 17 amino acids. The junction had 14 bases not matched to a gene; V was cut back by 2 bases and J by 8 bases. CDR1 and CDR2 (germline): SGHTA, FQGNSA. CDR3 sequence reads: CASSLFAGGPVLGTQYF. The CDR3 DNA follows: TGTGCCAGCAGCTTATTTGCGGGAGGGCCAGTTCTCGGTACGCAGTATTTT.

The V gene is TRBV11-2, the J gene TRBJ2-7; the match to TRBD1 covers 9 bases. V shed 6 bases and J 5 bases; nucleotides not matched to a gene: 11. This CDR3 has 15 residues. Germline assignment: CDR1 SGHAT and CDR2 FQNNGV. The CDR3 reads CASRGPGTGWNEQYF. The CDR3, as DNA: TGTGCCAGCAGGGGGCCCGGGACAGGGTGGAACGAGCAGTACTTC.

The chain is built from TRBV19 and TRBJ2-7; 13 nucleotides line up with TRBD2. The V gene end was trimmed by 6 bases and the J gene end by 2 bases; junction bases not matched to a gene: 4. CDR3 size: 15 residues. Germline V gene sequence: CDR1 LNHDA, CDR2 SQIVND (reference sequence). CDR3 DNA: TGTGCCAGTAGCCAAGGACTAGCGGGAGCCTACGAGCAGTACTTC. It encodes CASSQGLAGAYEQYF.

A single count supports this clone. The rearrangement uses TRBV5-1 and TRBJ2-2; D call uncertain. Trimming stripped 3 bases from V and 6 bases from J, with 3 bases between. Germline values: CDR1 SGHRS, CDR2 YFSETQ. CDR3 size: 11 residues. CDR3 sequence: CASSSAGELFF. CDR3 DNA: TGCGCCAGCAGCTCCGCCGGGGAGCTGTTTTTT.

The chain combines TRBV7-9 with TRBJ2-1, with D maybe TRBD2 (5 bases). This CDR3 is built from 19 residues. Trimming stripped 4 bases from V and 3 bases from J, with 25 bases between. CDR1 is SEHNR, CDR2 FQNEAQ, per germline (reference sequence). In DNA, the CDR3 is TGTGCCAGCAGCTCAACAAACCCTACTAGTGGCGGCCTCTACAATGAGCAGTTCTTC. Translation gives CASSSTNPTSGGLYNEQFF.

The rearrangement joins TRBV5-1 to TRBJ2-2; weak D call: TRBD1 (6 bases). The germline V gene encodes CDR1 SGHRS and CDR2 YFSETQ. The CDR3 consists of 14 residues. Trimming took 4 bases from V and 2 from J, leaving 9 bases between them. This CDR3 reads CASSPTGNTGELFF. The CDR3 nucleotides are TGCGCCAGCAGCCCGACAGGTAACACCGGGGAGCTGTTTTTT.

The chain carries TRBV7-8 and TRBJ1-3; 10 bases match TRBD1. V trimming: 7 bases; J trimming: 4 bases; junction bases outside the gene matches: 7. The CDR3 spans 15 residues. Per germline, CDR1 SGHVS and CDR2 FQNEAQ. This CDR3 is CASNPGTGDGNTIYF. The CDR3 region has the DNA TGTGCCAGCAACCCCGGGACAGGGGACGGAAACACCATATATTTT.

The chain recombines TRBV19 with TRBJ1-4; D is undetermined. The ends were cut back, 0 bases at V and 7 bases at J, with 12 bases in the middle. Germline CDR1 reads LNHDA; CDR2 reads SQIVND (reference sequence). The CDR3 contains 15 residues. CDR3 sequence reads: CASSIDLRETEKLFF. In nucleotides, the CDR3 is TGTGCCAGTAGTATAGATCTGAGGGAGACTGAAAAACTGTTTTTT.

The chain couples TRBV9 to TRBJ2-2; D uncertain. Per the germline V gene, CDR1 is SGDLS and CDR2 is YYNGEE. CDR3 length: 16 amino acids. V was pared by 5 bases and J by 5 bases, with 19 bases between. The CDR3 DNA reads TGTGCCAGCAGTCGAAGAACGGCGGTTCGGACCGGGGAGCTGTTTTTT. Protein product: CASSRRTAVRTGELFF.

The chain is built from TRBV21-1 and TRBJ1-6; the D segment call TRBD1 is taken from the table without a DNA check. TRBV21-1 is annotated as a pseudogene. The CDR3 is 12 residues long. The CDR3 DNA sequence: TGTGCCAGCACGTCAGGGGGATCACCCCTCCACTTT. This codes for CASTSGGSPLHF.

The gene calls are TRBV29-1 and TRBJ1-1, with D unclear. V lost 4 bases and J lost 4, with 10 bases in between. Germline CDR1 and CDR2: SQVTM and ANQGSEA. The CDR3 has 12 residues. CDR3 nucleotides: TGCAGCGTTGCAGCTAGCGGCACTGAAGCTTTCTTT. Protein: CSVAASGTEAFF.

The rearrangement links TRBV27 to TRBJ1-1; D is ambiguous. The CDR3 length is 13 residues. The V end lost 5 bases, the J end lost 2 bases, and 9 bases lay between the germline ends. Germline V CDR1 and CDR2: MNHEY, SMNVEV (reference sequence). CDR3 DNA: TGTGCCAGCAGTCAAACCCTAAACACTGAAGCTTTCTTT. Protein sequence: CASSQTLNTEAFF.

The chain combines TRBV10-1 with TRBJ1-5, with 11 bases identical to TRBD1. Unmatched junction bases numbered 12, after V lost 8 bases and J lost 0 bases. Per germline, CDR1 WNHNN and CDR2 SYGVQD (reference sequence). The CDR3 contains 18 residues. As DNA, the CDR3 is TGCGCCAGCCTCGTAACGGGACAGGGGGGGCATAGCAATCAGCCCCAGCATTTT. Translated: CASLVTGQGGHSNQPQHF.

The V call is TRBV6-5, the J call TRBJ2-7; 10 bases match TRBD1. The CDR3 runs to 15 residues. The trim removed 7 bases at V and 3 bases at J, leaving 9 bases unmatched. Germline CDR1 reads MNHEY; CDR2 reads SVGAGI. This chain's CDR3 is CASNSRQGALYEQYF. For the CDR3, the DNA is TGTGCCAGCAACTCGAGACAGGGGGCTCTCTACGAGCAGTACTTC.

The gene calls are TRBV7-2 and TRBJ1-3; TRBD1 is a possible D gene (5 bases). The ends were cut back, 2 bases at V and 2 bases at J, with 10 bases in the middle. The CDR3 consists of 15 residues. Germline loops: CDR1 SGHTA, CDR2 FQGNSA. The CDR3 is CASSLLAGAGNTIYF. DNA for the CDR3: TGTGCCAGCAGCTTATTAGCGGGGGCTGGAAACACCATATATTTT.

The chain couples TRBV4-1 to TRBJ2-1; TRBD2 matches at 7 bases. V shed 4 bases and J 4 bases; nucleotides not matched to a gene: 4. Germline values: CDR1 MGHRA, CDR2 YSYEKL. This CDR3 contains 14 residues. The CDR3 protein is CASSPTREYNEQFF. The CDR3 DNA sequence: TGCGCCAGCAGCCCGACGCGGGAGTACAATGAGCAGTTCTTC.

The rearrangement uses TRBV28 and TRBJ1-6; tentative D call: TRBD1 (5 bases). Trimming shortened V by 3 bases and J by 1 base, and 16 bases separated the two germline ends. The CDR3 loop spans 18 amino acids. Germline values: CDR1 MDHEN, CDR2 SYDVKM. CDR3 amino acids: CASSFRQGGNSYNSPLHF. CDR3 bases: TGTGCCAGCAGTTTTAGGCAGGGAGGGAATTCCTATAATTCACCCCTCCACTTT.

J is TRBJ2-1 and V is TRBV5-1; TRBD2 aligns across 10 bases. CDR1 and CDR2 from the germline V gene are SGHRS and YFSETQ. Germline trimming cut 3 bases from V and 2 bases from J; bases unmatched to any gene: 2. CDR3 length: 15 amino acids. The CDR3 DNA follows: TGCGCCAGCAGCTCAGCGGGAGGGCCCTACAATGAGCAGTTCTTC. Residues: CASSSAGGPYNEQFF. Supplemented by reference TRBV5-1 and TRBJ2-1, the full variable domain reads KAGVTQTPRYLIKTRGQQVTLSCSPISGHRSVSWYQQTPGQGLQFLFEYFSETQRNKGNFPGRFSGRQFSNSRSEMNVSTLELGDSALYLCASSSAGGPYNEQFFGPGTRLTVL.

This chain joins TRBV19 and TRBJ2-6; 9 bases align to TRBD1. The CDR3 length is 17 residues. Germline lookup yields CDR1 LNHDA and CDR2 SQIVND (reference sequence). The V gene end was trimmed by 3 bases and the J gene end by 2 bases; junction bases not matched to a gene: 5. CDR3 in amino acids: CASSIWTGATGANVLTF. The CDR3 nucleotides read TGTGCCAGTAGTATTTGGACAGGGGCGACTGGGGCCAACGTCCTGACTTTC.

The chain uses TRBV7-9 and TRBJ2-7; TRBD2 matches at 7 bases. The CDR3 is 15 amino acids. CDR1 and CDR2 from the germline V gene are SEHNR and FQNEAQ (reference sequence). Trimming cost V 6 bases and J 1 base; bases outside gene matches: 9. This CDR3 reads CASSYLGGTSYEQYF. DNA of the CDR3: TGTGCCAGCAGTTACTTGGGAGGGACTTCCTACGAGCAGTACTTC.

The chain links TRBV7-3 to TRBJ1-2; no clear D. This CDR3 has 14 amino acids. Germline CDR1 is SGHTA and CDR2 is FQGTGA. Trimming took 5 bases from V and 0 from J, leaving 10 bases between them. CDR3 in amino acids: CASSLPTPNYGYTF. CDR3 DNA sequence: TGTGCCAGCAGCCTCCCGACACCTAACTATGGCTACACCTTC.

This chain links TRBV27 with TRBJ2-7, with TRBD2 matching 10 bases. V trimming: 5 bases; J trimming: 2 bases; junction bases outside the gene matches: 9. The CDR3 totals 16 residues. The germline gives CDR1 MNHEY, CDR2 SMNVEV (reference sequence). CDR3 loop: CASSERGLAGAYEQYF. In DNA form, the CDR3 reads TGTGCCAGCAGTGAACGGGGGCTAGCGGGGGCCTACGAGCAGTACTTC.

V gene TRBV4-2 combines with J gene TRBJ2-7, with 9 bases that match TRBD1. The V and J ends lost 3 bases and 2 bases, in that order; junction bases with no gene match: 5. The CDR3 runs to 15 residues. Germline V gene sequence: CDR1 LGHNA, CDR2 YNFKEQ. CDR3 DNA sequence: TGTGCCAGCAGCCAGGCGACAGGGGGTCCCTACGAGCAGTACTTC. It specifies CASSQATGGPYEQYF.

The chain links TRBV7-2 to TRBJ2-5; tentatively, D is TRBD1 (6 bases). The CDR3 has 15 amino acids. Germline CDR1 SGHTA, CDR2 FQGNSA. V was pared by 4 bases and J by 1 base, with 13 bases between. The CDR3 region is CASSWSRGFQETQYF. Written as DNA, the CDR3 is TGTGCCAGCAGCTGGAGCAGGGGTTTCCAAGAGACCCAGTACTTC.

The chain carries TRBV27 and TRBJ1-3; D not certain. This CDR3 has 13 residues. Deletions cut 1 base from V and 4 bases from J, with 5 bases between. CDR1 and CDR2 (germline): MNHEY, SMNVEV (reference sequence). The CDR3 spells CASSLYQGNTIYF. CDR3 coding DNA: TGTGCCAGCAGTTTATACCAGGGAAACACCATATATTTT.